These 20 T cell receptor beta chains were sequenced from one sample in a study of T-cell memory formation after mild COVID-19. MiXCR was run by TCRdb on the 5' RACE reads, yielding one entry per CDR3 protein. The sample lists 250,000 to 300,000 distinct CDR3 sequences; roughly 15% were seen once. The sample comprised PBMCs or a T cell subset sorted from them (not recorded which). These receptors all stem from a man aged 18 to 29 who had mild COVID-19 (a few samples of this study predate the infection). Cell type and time point are not known.

The sample holds a few counts of this clonotype. V gene TRBV7-9 combines with J gene TRBJ2-5; D unresolved. V dropped 5 bases and J dropped 5 bases, with 12 bases sitting between them. The CDR3 extends over 13 amino acids. Germline CDR1 SEHNR, CDR2 FQNEAQ (reference sequence). CDR3 sequence reads: CASSPIPRETQYF. The CDR3 DNA reads as TGTGCCAGCAGCCCGATCCCCCGGGAGACCCAGTACTTC.

The V and J genes are TRBV6-6 and TRBJ2-1, with no clear D. Germline V gives CDR1 MNHNY, CDR2 SVGAGI (reference sequence). The CDR3 contains 10 residues. Trimming cost V 4 bases and J 10 bases, with 5 bases left between them. This CDR3 reads CASSSAEQFF. The CDR3 bases are TGTGCCAGCAGTTCCGCCGAGCAGTTCTTC.

In nucleotides, the CDR3 is TGCGCCAGCAGCCAAGGCCCGGGGGCAGGCTCACCCCTCCACTTT. This sequence encodes CASSQGPGAGSPLHF. V and J are TRBV4-3 and TRBJ1-6; possibly TRBD1 for D (6 bases). Germline V gene lookup returns CDR1 LGHNA and CDR2 YSLEER. With 1 base removed from V and 10 bases from J, the gap between germline ends came to 14 bases. The CDR3 consists of 15 residues.

This clonotype showed up just a few times. The DNA for the CDR3 is TGTGCTAGTGGTCCCGGGGGTGGCACAGATACGCAGTATTTT. Encoded protein: CASGPGGGTDTQYF. The chain recombines TRBV12-5 with TRBJ2-3, with D tentatively TRBD2 (6 bases). Germline CDR1 reads LGHNT; CDR2 reads FRNRAP. V lost 5 bases and J 1 base, leaving 10 bases between the germline ends. The CDR3 covers 14 residues. Drawing the rest from reference TRBV12-5 and TRBJ2-3, the complete variable domain is DARVTQTPRHKVTEMGQEVTMRCQPILGHNTVFWYRQTMMQGLELLAYFRNRAPLDDSGMPKDRFSAEMPDATLATLKIQPSEPRDSAVYFCASGPGGGTDTQYFGPGTRLTVL.

A note on this clonotype: Relative to the germline gene, one junction end is altered; a read error may explain this. The chain employs TRBV4-3 and TRBJ2-3, with D perhaps TRBD1 (6 bases). CDR3 size: 16 residues. Germline CDR1 and CDR2: LGHNA and YSLEER. The CDR3 loop is CSSSQEGRGYPDTQYF. In DNA form, the CDR3 reads TGCTCCAGCAGCCAAGAGGGCAGGGGATACCCAGATACGCAGTATTTT.

This clonotype was counted between two and nine times. The CDR3 region is CASSAGGGTEAFF. CDR3 coding DNA: TGTGCCAGCAGTGCCGGTGGAGGCACTGAAGCTTTCTTT. The rearrangement joins TRBV12-3 or TRBV12-4 to TRBJ1-1; D ambiguous. This CDR3 comprises 13 residues. Trimming cost V 5 bases and J 4 bases, with 11 bases left between them.

This clonotype was recorded a few times. This chain uses TRBV27 with TRBJ2-1; D not resolved. Germline assignment: CDR1 MNHEY and CDR2 SMNVEV (reference sequence). The CDR3 is made up of 13 amino acids. V was trimmed by 0 bases and J by 12 bases, leaving 12 bases between them. As DNA, the CDR3 is TGTGCCAGCAGTTTATCTGAAAGCCTGGGGCAGTTCTTC. It encodes CASSLSESLGQFF.

The chain combines TRBV5-1 with TRBJ1-5; unclear D gene. Trimming shortened V by 5 bases and J by 2 bases, and 14 bases separated the two germline ends. CDR3 length: 15 amino acids. Germline V lookup: CDR1 SGHRS, CDR2 YFSETQ. This CDR3 is CASRADGDGNQPQHF. CDR3 coding DNA: TGCGCCAGCAGAGCCGACGGTGATGGCAATCAGCCCCAGCATTTT.

The V and J genes are TRBV7-9 and TRBJ2-5, with a tentative D call TRBD2 (5 bases). Trimming removed 5 bases from V and 1 base from J, with 14 bases in between. The length of the CDR3 is 15 residues. Germline V gives CDR1 SEHNR, CDR2 FQNEAQ (reference sequence). The CDR3 here is CASSASRRGQETQYF. CDR3 in DNA: TGTGCCAGCAGCGCCTCACGTCGGGGCCAAGAGACCCAGTACTTC.

This CDR3 is CASSRNTGALSKSAFF. CDR3 DNA: TGTGCCAGCAGCCGTAATACAGGGGCTCTTTCCAAAAGTGCTTTCTTT. J is TRBJ1-1 and V is TRBV7-2; 7 positions agree with TRBD1. Germline values: CDR1 SGHTA, CDR2 FQGNSA. Losses at the gene ends were 5 bases for V and 11 bases for J; bases not matched to a gene: 20. This CDR3 contains 16 residues.

This sequence joins TRBV10-3 and TRBJ1-5; D is perhaps TRBD1 (6 bases). CDR1 is ENHRY and CDR2 is SYGVKD in the germline V gene. V was clipped by 4 bases and J by 1 base, with 11 bases between them. The CDR3 totals 15 residues. The CDR3 nucleotides are TGTGCCATCAGTGCAACAGGGTCGAGCAATCAGCCCCAGCATTTT. This encodes CAISATGSSNQPQHF.

This chain uses TRBV4-3 with TRBJ2-1; TRBD2 might be the D (6 bases). Between the trimmed V and J ends, which lost 2 bases and 0 bases, there was a span of 8 bases. This CDR3 contains 15 residues. CDR1 is LGHNA, CDR2 YSLEER, per germline. This chain's CDR3 is CASSQPGLSYNEQFF. CDR3 DNA: TGCGCCAGCAGCCAACCGGGACTCTCCTACAATGAGCAGTTCTTC.

This clonotype was seen at least ten times. This chain connects TRBV7-2 to TRBJ1-1, with D possibly TRBD1 on 6 matching bases. Germline assignment: CDR1 SGHTA and CDR2 FQGNSA. The CDR3 consists of 13 residues. Deletions cut 6 bases from V and 2 bases from J, with 10 bases between. The CDR3, as DNA: TGTGCCAGCAGGAGGACAGAAAACACTGAAGCTTTCTTT. Its translation is CASRRTENTEAFF.

This clonotype turned up a few times. The chain combines TRBV7-2 with TRBJ2-2, with TRBD2 as a possible D gene (5 bases). Germline lookup yields CDR1 SGHTA and CDR2 FQGNSA. The CDR3 has 16 amino acids. V was shortened by 5 bases and J by 3 bases, with 16 bases between the two germline ends. For the CDR3, the DNA is TGTGCCAGCAGCCGCCAAGCGGCGGTTTACACCGGGGAGCTGTTTTTT. Translation: CASSRQAAVYTGELFF.

This clonotype was counted a few times. V usage is TRBV12-3 or TRBV12-4 and J usage is TRBJ2-1, with 10 bases lining up with TRBD1. The CDR3 extends over 16 amino acids. The junction had 11 bases not matched to a gene; V was cut back by 5 bases and J by 7 bases. DNA for the CDR3: TGTGCCAGCAGTGACACCGGGACAGGGGAACGGAATGAGCAGTTCTTC. It translates to CASSDTGTGERNEQFF.

This sequence joins TRBV7-2 and TRBJ1-5; D might be TRBD1 (5 bases). This CDR3 has 13 residues. The V gene's germline CDR1 is SGHTA and CDR2 FQGNSA. V lost 5 bases and J 6 bases, leaving 11 bases between the germline ends. The CDR3 nucleotides read TGTGCCAGCAGCCGCGCGGGGGTTCAGCCCCAGCATTTT. It is translated as CASSRAGVQPQHF.

This clonotype was seen more than once but under ten times. The gene calls are TRBV12-3 or TRBV12-4 and TRBJ1-2, with D possibly TRBD1 on 6 matching bases. This CDR3 has 15 residues. Trimming took off 1 base at V and 2 bases at J, with 11 bases between the two ends. In nucleotides, the CDR3 is TGTGCCAGCAGTTTAGAACAGGGCCGAAACTATGGCTACACCTTC. Its protein product is CASSLEQGRNYGYTF.

This rearrangement joins TRBV3-1 to TRBJ1-2; TRBD1 is a possible D gene (5 bases). The CDR3 totals 15 residues. CDR1 is LGHDT, CDR2 YNNKEL, per germline (reference sequence). V was cut by 0 bases and J by 5 bases, with 13 bases left in between. In nucleotides, the CDR3 is TGTGCCAGCAGCCAAGAGAGAGGACGGGGGTATGGCTACACCTTC. Translated: CASSQERGRGYGYTF.

The chain joins TRBV2 to TRBJ2-7; D is undetermined. In germline, CDR1 is SNHLY, CDR2 FYNNEI. The V end was cut by 8 bases, the J end by 2 bases, with 7 bases between. The CDR3 runs to 11 residues. CDR3 region: CASVKAYEQYF. CDR3 nucleotides: TGTGCCAGCGTCAAGGCCTACGAGCAGTACTTC. The whole variable domain, remainder taken from reference TRBV2 and TRBJ2-7, is EPEVTQTPSHQVTQMGQEVILRCVPISNHLYFYWYRQILGQKVEFLVSFYNNEISEKSEIFDDQFSVERPDGSNFTLKIRSTKLEDSAMYFCASVKAYEQYFGPGTRLTVT.

The sample holds many counts of this clonotype. The rearrangement links TRBV12-3 or TRBV12-4 to TRBJ1-1; 8 bases are shared with TRBD1. The CDR3 is 13 residues long. V trimming: 6 bases; J trimming: 3 bases; junction bases outside the gene matches: 3. CDR3 DNA sequence: TGTGCCAGCAGCTTGACAGGGGACACTGAAGCTTTCTTT. Its protein product is CASSLTGDTEAFF.